The 26 T cell receptor beta chains listed next were all sequenced from one sample in a study of T cell repertoires in cytomegalovirus infection. TCRdb fed the reads into MiXCR, producing one record per CDR3 protein. The table records around 270,000 distinct CDR3 sequences, roughly 9.1% of them present only once. Sequencing was done on a sample of PBMCs. The receptor source for this set is a human donor in good health (CMV status not recorded). Some clones in this sample may be carry-over from other donors' samples.

The table lists this clonotype with many counts. The rearrangement uses TRBV7-2 and TRBJ2-1; 9 nucleotides agree with TRBD2. CDR3 length: 15 residues. V shed 5 bases, J shed 4 bases, and the junction held 6 bases outside the gene matches. Germline lookup yields CDR1 SGHTA and CDR2 FQGNSA. CDR3 in amino acids: CASSVTSGPYNEQFF. As DNA, the CDR3 is TGTGCCAGCAGCGTAACTAGCGGGCCTTACAATGAGCAGTTCTTC.

This clonotype was counted between two and nine times. The rearrangement uses TRBV10-3 and TRBJ2-3; 10 bases are shared with TRBD2. Germline V lookup: CDR1 ENHRY, CDR2 SYGVKD. The J segment lost 2 bases and the V segment lost 7 bases, leaving 12 bases of the junction unmatched. The CDR3 covers 17 residues. The CDR3 is CAIKGNAAGGYTDTQYF. The CDR3, as DNA: TGTGCCATCAAAGGGAACGCAGCGGGGGGGTACACAGATACGCAGTATTTT.

This clonotype has more than one count but fewer than ten. The chain carries TRBV18 and TRBJ1-6; D is undetermined. V gave up 3 bases and J gave up 5 bases, with 8 bases separating them. The CDR3 runs 14 residues. Germline loops: CDR1 KGHSH, CDR2 LQKENI. CDR3 loop: CASSPDQNNSPLHF. CDR3 nucleotides: TGTGCCAGCTCACCCGACCAAAATAATTCACCCCTCCACTTT.

This chain connects TRBV5-1 to TRBJ1-6, with D perhaps matching TRBD1 (5 bases). The germline V and J ends were trimmed by 6 bases and 5 bases, with 12 bases remaining between them. CDR3 length equals 14 residues. CDR1 is SGHRS and CDR2 is YFSETQ in the germline V gene. In DNA form, the CDR3 reads TGCGCCAGCAAAGAAGACAGCCATAATTCACCCCTCCACTTT. Translating it yields CASKEDSHNSPLHF.

This clonotype was seen many times. The J gene is TRBJ1-1, the V gene TRBV10-3, with unresolved D. This CDR3 has 11 amino acids. V lost 0 bases, J lost 8 bases, and 4 bases lay in between. From germline, CDR1 is ENHRY and CDR2 SYGVKD. CDR3 region: CAISESGEAFF. The CDR3 DNA follows: TGTGCCATCAGTGAGTCGGGGGAAGCTTTCTTT.

This clonotype was counted many times. CDR3 region: CASRFPRPGGYGYTF. CDR3 bases: TGTGCCAGCAGATTCCCTCGGCCGGGCGGCTATGGCTACACCTTC. This chain connects TRBV6-5 to TRBJ1-2; D is undetermined. CDR3 length: 15 residues. Germline loops: CDR1 MNHEY, CDR2 SVGAGI. V gave up 6 bases and J gave up 4 bases, with 18 bases separating them.

This clonotype was counted only a few times. The CDR3 protein is CSALDRDFSLSEQFF. CDR3 in DNA: TGCAGCGCCCTCGACAGGGATTTTAGTCTCAGTGAGCAGTTCTTC. V gene TRBV29-1 combines with J gene TRBJ2-1; 7 positions match TRBD1. There are 15 residues in the CDR3. Unmatched junction bases numbered 18, after V lost 7 bases and J lost 9 bases. Germline V gene sequence: CDR1 SQVTM, CDR2 ANQGSEA.

This clonotype was picked up many times. This rearrangement joins TRBV7-9 to TRBJ1-6; 8 bases map to TRBD1. There are 19 residues in the CDR3. V lost 5 bases to trimming and J lost 0 bases; unmatched junction nucleotides: 12. In germline, CDR1 is SEHNR, CDR2 FQNEAQ (reference sequence). The DNA of the CDR3 is TGTGCCAGCAGCCGTTTCGGACAGGGATTAGACTCCTATAATTCACCCCTCCACTTT. It specifies CASSRFGQGLDSYNSPLHF.

This clonotype has only a few counts. This chain uses TRBV18 with TRBJ2-7; D uncertain. Germline CDR1 and CDR2: KGHSH and LQKENI. Deletions cut 4 bases from V and 7 bases from J, with 11 bases between. This CDR3 has 12 amino acids. In DNA form, the CDR3 reads TGTGCCAGCTCACTGCGCGGTGAAGAGCAGTACTTC. Protein sequence: CASSLRGEEQYF.

This clonotype was counted many times. CDR3 DNA sequence: TGTGCCAGCAGCTTAGGACCCCTGGAGGGCGGCTACACCTTC. Its protein product is CASSLGPLEGGYTF. This chain uses TRBV7-2 with TRBJ1-2; D unclear. The CDR3 runs to 14 residues. Trimming shortened V by 1 base and J by 8 bases, and 14 bases separated the two germline ends. Germline-derived CDR1 and CDR2 are SGHTA and FQGNSA.

The table lists this clonotype with many counts. The rearrangement joins TRBV7-2 to TRBJ2-4; TRBD2 matches 8 bases. The CDR3 runs to 19 residues. Per the germline V gene, CDR1 is SGHTA and CDR2 is FQGNSA. The ends lost 6 bases at V and 0 bases at J; junction bases unmatched: 16. The CDR3 coding sequence is TGTGCCAGCAGTCTTATGACCGGGAGGGCGGAACCAGCCAAAAACATTCAGTACTTC. It specifies CASSLMTGRAEPAKNIQYF.

This clonotype was detected ten times or more. J is TRBJ1-1 and V is TRBV3-1; the D is unclear. V was trimmed by 0 bases and J by 0 bases, leaving 5 bases between them. The germline V gene has CDR1 LGHDT and CDR2 YNNKEL (reference sequence). There are 14 residues in the CDR3. CDR3 nucleotide sequence: TGTGCCAGCAGCCAAGATCGAATGAACACTGAAGCTTTCTTT. This sequence encodes CASSQDRMNTEAFF.

This clonotype was seen at least ten times. V and J are TRBV7-2 and TRBJ1-2, with 7 nucleotides matching TRBD1. Germline assignment: CDR1 SGHTA and CDR2 FQGNSA. V was clipped by 1 base and J by 4 bases; unmatched bases: 6. CDR3 length: 15 amino acids. This CDR3 reads CASSLDRGVRYGYTF. The CDR3 nucleotides read TGTGCCAGCAGCTTAGACAGGGGAGTTCGCTATGGCTACACCTTC. Supplemented by reference TRBV7-2 and TRBJ1-2, the full variable domain reads GAGVSQSPSNKVTEKGKDVELRCDPISGHTALYWYRQSLGQGLEFLIYFQGNSAPDKSGLPSDRFSAERTGGSVSTLTIQRTQQEDSAVYLCASSLDRGVRYGYTFGSGTRLTVV.

As concerns this clonotype: This clone may be a read error of a much larger clone one base away. The chain has TRBV7-9 and TRBJ2-5; D call uncertain. Germline loops: CDR1 SEHNR, CDR2 FQNEAQ (reference sequence). The CDR3 loop spans 14 amino acids. CDR3 amino acids: CASSHLTEQEIQYF. DNA for the CDR3: TGTGCCAGCAGTCATCTGACCGAACAAGAGATCCAGTACTTC.

This clonotype was detected many times. V usage is TRBV11-2 and J usage is TRBJ2-1; D may match TRBD1 or TRBD2 (5 bases each). This CDR3 contains 16 residues. Germline V CDR1 and CDR2: SGHAT, FQNNGV. V lost 3 bases and J 5 bases, leaving 17 bases between the germline ends. This chain's CDR3 is CASSFLGAFQNNEQFF. The CDR3 bases are TGTGCCAGCAGCTTTCTCGGGGCCTTCCAAAACAATGAGCAGTTCTTC.

This clonotype was seen a handful of times. The chain has TRBV5-6 and TRBJ2-6; a possible D gene is TRBD2 (7 bases). Trimming shortened V by 4 bases and J by 0 bases, and 20 bases separated the two germline ends. Germline loops: CDR1 SGHDT, CDR2 YYEEEE. The CDR3 is 19 residues long. The CDR3 sequence is CASSLTGGATLSGANVLTF. Written as DNA, the CDR3 is TGTGCCAGCAGCCTGACTGGGGGGGCGACGCTCTCTGGGGCCAACGTCCTGACTTTC. The full variable domain, rest sourced from reference TRBV5-6 and TRBJ2-6, is DAGVTQSPTHLIKTRGQQVTLRCSPKSGHDTVSWYQQALGQGPQFIFQYYEEEERQRGNFPDRFSGHQFPNYSSELNVNALLLGDSALYLCASSLTGGATLSGANVLTFGAGSRLTVL.

Ten or more counts support this clonotype. V gene TRBV7-2 combines with J gene TRBJ2-3; D may match TRBD1 or TRBD2 (5 bases each). The CDR3 runs to 15 residues. Germline values: CDR1 SGHTA, CDR2 FQGNSA. With 8 bases removed from V and 2 bases from J, the gap between germline ends came to 17 bases. Written as DNA, the CDR3 is TGTGCCAGCTCGGGGCGGGCGGCCTTCACAGATACGCAGTATTTT. This sequence encodes CASSGRAAFTDTQYF.

This clonotype showed up many times. The J gene is TRBJ1-2, the V gene TRBV7-9; 11 bases fit TRBD1. The germline gives CDR1 SEHNR, CDR2 FQNEAQ (reference sequence). The V segment lost 5 bases and the J segment 6 bases; nucleotides outside the gene matches: 8. The CDR3 loop spans 15 amino acids. The CDR3 DNA reads TGTGCCAGCAGCGCCAGGGACAGGGGGACGGATGGCTACACCTTC. Protein: CASSARDRGTDGYTF.

This clonotype showed up just a few times. The rearrangement joins TRBV7-9 to TRBJ2-7; D is uncertain. Between the trimmed V and J ends, which lost 4 bases and 5 bases, there was a span of 24 bases. CDR1 SEHNR and CDR2 FQNEAQ come from the germline V gene (reference sequence). This CDR3 has 17 amino acids. CDR3 sequence: CASSSGPLTLLPDEQYF. The CDR3 DNA sequence: TGTGCCAGCAGCTCCGGACCGCTCACCCTACTACCGGACGAGCAGTACTTC.

This chain uses TRBV6-2 or TRBV6-3 with TRBJ1-1; D gene ambiguous. V dropped 0 bases and J dropped 10 bases, with 12 bases sitting between them. CDR3 size: 13 residues. From germline, CDR1 is MNHEY and CDR2 SVGEGT. The CDR3 nucleotides read TGTGCCAGCAGTTACTCGACCCGAATGGGAGCTTTCTTT. This encodes CASSYSTRMGAFF.

This clonotype turned up a few times. The chain joins TRBV6-5 to TRBJ2-1; TRBD2 agrees at 9 bases. This CDR3 has 15 residues. Germline CDR1 and CDR2: MNHEY and SVGAGI. Trimming cost V 6 bases and J 6 bases; bases outside gene matches: 9. The CDR3 nucleotides are TGTGCCAGCAGCCCTAGCGGGAAAGGCCTCAATGAGCAGTTCTTC. Amino acid sequence: CASSPSGKGLNEQFF.

This clonotype was seen at least ten times. The rearrangement joins TRBV11-2 to TRBJ2-1; 12 nucleotides match TRBD2. Germline trimming cut 5 bases from V and 4 bases from J; bases unmatched to any gene: 6. This CDR3 is 16 amino acids long. CDR1 is SGHAT and CDR2 is FQNNGV in the germline V gene. CDR3 sequence: CASSLWTSGVYNEQFF. CDR3 bases: TGTGCCAGCAGCCTTTGGACTAGCGGGGTGTACAATGAGCAGTTCTTC.

This clonotype was observed at least ten times. J is TRBJ2-3 and V is TRBV7-2; 7 bases agree with TRBD1. J was trimmed by 5 bases and V by 1 base; bases with no gene match: 6. CDR3 length: 15 residues. Germline CDR1 is SGHTA and CDR2 is FQGNSA. This CDR3 reads CASSLGQGRGDTQYF. As DNA, the CDR3 is TGTGCCAGCAGCTTAGGACAGGGTAGAGGAGATACGCAGTATTTT.

This clonotype has a handful of counts. J is TRBJ2-6 and V is TRBV15; D not resolved. V gave up 2 bases and J gave up 0 bases, with 5 bases separating them. CDR1 is LNHNV, CDR2 YYDKDF, per germline (reference sequence). This CDR3 region has 15 residues. The CDR3 is CATSRIVSGANVLTF. The CDR3 DNA reads TGTGCCACCAGCAGAATAGTCTCTGGGGCCAACGTCCTGACTTTC.

This clonotype was picked up many times. V is TRBV7-2 and J is TRBJ2-7, with TRBD2 matching over 9 bases. Trimming at V came to 3 bases and at J to 2 bases, leaving 5 bases not matched to a gene. The CDR3 is 15 residues long. From germline, CDR1 is SGHTA and CDR2 FQGNSA. CDR3 nucleotides: TGTGCCAGCAGCTTGGATCTAGCGGGGCCCTACGAGCAGTACTTC. It encodes CASSLDLAGPYEQYF.

A few counts support this clonotype. The gene calls are TRBV12-3 or TRBV12-4 and TRBJ1-1; unclear D gene. There are 11 residues in the CDR3. With 6 bases removed from V and 7 bases from J, the gap between germline ends came to 9 bases. The CDR3 nucleotides read TGTGCCAGCAGCCCCGCCCGTGAAGCTTTCTTT. Amino acid sequence: CASSPAREAFF.